Listed below are T cell receptor beta chains from one sample, sequenced in a study of T cell changes during pregnancy in multiple sclerosis. TCRdb's copy holds only in-frame clones and misses some; the assay was immunoSEQ multiplex PCR. Here the sample spans about 68,000 clones, about nine tenths being singletons. This material consisted of peripheral blood, taken in the third trimester of pregnancy. The source of these receptors is a female donor with multiple sclerosis, enrolled in a pregnancy study. The CDR3 runs from the conserved cysteine through the conserved F or W. D genes are given only for firm matches. Clone size is shown for a subset of rows, as once, few, many or a class of expanded clone.

d_call	j_call	v_call	clone_size	cdr3_aa	cdr3_nt
TRBD2	TRBJ2-3	TRBV7-9	.	CASSLNRAGATDTQYF	TGTGCCAGCAGCTTAAATCGGGCGGGAGCCACAGATACGCAGTATTTT
.	TRBJ1-1	TRBV6-1	.	CASRQVYNTEAFF	TGTGCCAGCAGACAGGTTTACAACACTGAAGCTTTCTTT
.	TRBJ1-2	TRBV5-5	.	CASSHEGLDYGYTF	TGTGCCAGCAGCCACGAGGGACTGGACTATGGCTACACCTTC
.	TRBJ1-1	TRBV11-2	once	CASSLGFSGNTEAFF	TGTGCCAGCAGCTTAGGGTTCTCGGGGAACACTGAAGCTTTCTTT
TRBD1	TRBJ2-2	TRBV5-1	.	CASSSQGDTGELFF	TGCGCCAGCAGCTCACAGGGGGACACCGGGGAGCTGTTTTTT
TRBD2	TRBJ2-7	TRBV6-5	.	CASVSPSGTSYEQYF	TGTGCCAGCGTATCCCCTAGCGGCACTTCCTACGAGCAGTACTTC
.	TRBJ2-7	TRBV7-9	.	CASSPPLAQGGSYEQYF	TGTGCCAGCAGCCCACCCCTGGCCCAAGGCGGCTCCTACGAGCAGTACTTC
TRBD2	TRBJ2-1	TRBV7-3	.	CASSSAGGSSYNEQFF	TGTGCCAGCAGCTCCGCCGGGGGGAGCTCCTACAATGAGCAGTTCTTC
TRBD2	TRBJ2-3	TRBV19	.	CASSIDGRETDTQYF	TGTGCCAGTAGTATAGACGGGAGGGAAACAGATACGCAGTATTTT
TRBD1	TRBJ1-1	TRBV4-1	.	CASSQGISVRTGKNTEAFF	TGCGCCAGCAGCCAAGGAATTTCGGTTAGGACAGGGAAGAACACTGAAGCTTTCTTT
TRBD1	TRBJ2-2	TRBV19	few	CASDRGLNTGELFF	TGTGCCAGCGACAGGGGGCTGAACACCGGGGAGCTGTTTTTT
.	TRBJ1-3	TRBV25-1	.	CASSRQGAGNTIYF	TGTGCCAGCAGTAGGCAGGGCGCTGGAAACACCATATATTTT
TRBD1	TRBJ1-2	TRBV15	.	CATSGGQGWTEGYGYTF	TGTGCCACCAGCGGTGGACAGGGGTGGACTGAGGGCTATGGCTACACCTTC
TRBD2	TRBJ2-1	TRBV29-1	.	CSVEGTSERNEQFF	TGCAGCGTTGAAGGGACTAGCGAACGGAATGAGCAGTTCTTC